The 8 T cell receptor beta chains reported below all come from one sample, sequenced in a study of neurological immune-mediated disorders. One entry per CDR3 protein results from TCRdb running MiXCR on the 5' RACE reads. The table shows about 55,000 distinct CDR3 sequences, with 3% to 4.5% occurring only once. Specimen: CD4+ T cells from blood. The receptors come from a woman between 40 and 55 years old with multiple sclerosis.

The sample holds many counts of this clonotype. The J gene is TRBJ1-1, the V gene TRBV5-1; tentatively, D is TRBD1 (6 bases). V dropped 2 bases and J dropped 7 bases, with 12 bases sitting between them. CDR1 is SGHRS and CDR2 is YFSETQ in the germline V gene. This CDR3 is 13 amino acids long. The CDR3 DNA reads as TGCGCCAGCAGCTTCGCAGGGGTTAGTGAAGCTTTCTTT. It specifies CASSFAGVSEAFF.

This clonotype came up many times. The chain combines TRBV10-2 with TRBJ1-5; D remains ambiguous. The CDR3 runs to 13 residues. Germline CDR1 and CDR2: WSHSY and SAAADI. Between the trimmed V and J ends, which lost 0 bases and 7 bases, there was a span of 7 bases. CDR3 DNA: TGCGCCAGCAGTGAGTCGATTGAGCAGCCCCAGCATTTT. This encodes CASSESIEQPQHF.

This clonotype was detected many times. Here the CDR3 reads CAWMADSGGTGELFF. CDR3 DNA: TGTGCCTGGATGGCGGATTCAGGAGGTACCGGGGAGCTGTTTTTT. V usage is TRBV30 and J usage is TRBJ2-2, with D possibly matching TRBD2 (5 bases). Trimming left V 4 bases short and J 5 bases short, with 17 bases between. The V gene's germline CDR1 is GTSNPN and CDR2 SVGIG (reference sequence). The CDR3 runs 15 residues.

This clonotype was detected ten times or more. This sequence joins TRBV12-3 or TRBV12-4 and TRBJ1-5, with 10 positions matching TRBD1. V was clipped by 6 bases and J by 8 bases; unmatched bases: 7. This CDR3 comprises 14 residues. CDR3 sequence (DNA): TGTGCCAGCAGCCGGGGACAGGGGCAGGAGCCCCAGCATTTT. Translated, it gives CASSRGQGQEPQHF.

The V and J genes are TRBV29-1 and TRBJ1-1, with a possible D match to TRBD1 (5 bases). Trimming took 2 bases from V and 0 from J, leaving 10 bases between them. The CDR3 runs 14 residues. Per the germline V gene, CDR1 is SQVTM and CDR2 is ANQGSEA. Here the CDR3 reads CSVELWGMNTEAFF. The CDR3 DNA reads as TGCAGCGTTGAATTATGGGGGATGAACACTGAAGCTTTCTTT. Together with reference TRBV29-1 and TRBJ1-1, the CDR3 gives the full variable domain: SAVISQKPSRDICQRGTSLTIQCQVDSQVTMMFWYRQQPGQSLTLIATANQGSEATYESGFVIDKFPISRPNLTFSTLTVSNMSPEDSSIYLCSVELWGMNTEAFFGQGTRLTVV.

At least ten counts were recorded for this clonotype. The chain is built from TRBV3-1 and TRBJ2-6; maybe TRBD2 (5 bases). The CDR3 is 15 residues long. The V end was cut by 1 base, the J end by 4 bases, with 8 bases between. Germline V gives CDR1 LGHDT, CDR2 YNNKEL (reference sequence). CDR3 in DNA: TGTGCCAGCAGCCAAGGTTCGGGGGGGGCCAACGTCCTGACTTTC. Protein product: CASSQGSGGANVLTF.

This clonotype was seen at least ten times. The CDR3 protein is CASSLKGAPNTEAFF. The CDR3 DNA reads TGCGCCAGCAGCTTGAAGGGTGCCCCGAACACTGAAGCTTTCTTT. The chain recombines TRBV5-1 with TRBJ1-1; unclear D gene. The length of the CDR3 is 15 residues. The germline V gene encodes CDR1 SGHRS and CDR2 YFSETQ. V dropped 1 base and J dropped 1 base, with 11 bases sitting between them.

This clonotype was seen ten or more times. The V gene is TRBV7-2, the J gene TRBJ2-1; D might be TRBD1 or TRBD2, each matching 6 bases. V lost 3 bases, J lost 8 bases, and 17 bases lay in between. The CDR3 is made up of 15 amino acids. Germline V gives CDR1 SGHTA, CDR2 FQGNSA. CDR3 residues: CASSLGAAGRDEQFF. DNA of the CDR3: TGTGCCAGCAGCTTGGGGGCTGCGGGGCGGGATGAGCAGTTCTTC.